A single sample is the source of the 12 T cell receptor beta chains below, sequenced in a study of blood T cell repertoires in COVID-19. TCRdb keeps only in-frame clones here, not all; method: immunoSEQ multiplex PCR. The repertoire holds tens of thousands of clones, with around 80% as singletons. The sequenced material came from peripheral blood. All receptors come from a man between 50 and 59 years old with active COVID-19.

The rearrangement links TRBV10-1 to TRBJ2-5, with 10 bases matching TRBD1. Germline assignment: CDR1 WNHNN and CDR2 SYGVQD (reference sequence). V trimming: 8 bases; J trimming: 5 bases; junction bases outside the gene matches: 14. The CDR3 has 16 amino acids. CDR3 coding DNA: TGCGCCAGCTCTCTCCGGGACAGGGGTCGTGGGGAGACCCAGTACTTC. The encoded protein is CASSLRDRGRGETQYF.

This chain joins TRBV10-3 and TRBJ2-5, with TRBD2 matching over 10 bases. The CDR3 extends over 15 amino acids. Per germline, CDR1 ENHRY and CDR2 SYGVKD. V lost 4 bases, J lost 1 base, and 3 bases stayed unmatched. The DNA for the CDR3 is TGTGCCATCAGTGCGTCTAGCGGGGGCCAAGAGACCCAGTACTTC. Amino acid sequence: CAISASSGGQETQYF.

J is TRBJ1-2 and V is TRBV4-1; TRBD1 agrees at 9 bases. The germline V gene encodes CDR1 MGHRA and CDR2 YSYEKL. The CDR3 length is 18 residues. The ends lost 1 base at V and 3 bases at J; junction bases unmatched: 12. The CDR3: CASSQGTGASRGDYGYTF. CDR3 coding DNA: TGCGCCAGCAGCCAAGGGACAGGGGCTTCTAGGGGAGACTATGGCTACACCTTC.

Only a few counts were recorded for this clone. V is TRBV6-5 and J is TRBJ2-7; the match to TRBD1 covers 7 bases. V shed 7 bases and J 5 bases; nucleotides not matched to a gene: 14. CDR3 length: 15 amino acids. Germline V gives CDR1 MNHEY, CDR2 SVGAGI. The CDR3 DNA reads as TGTGCCAGCACTTGGGTAGTCGAGGGGGCCGACGAGCAGTACTTC. Protein product: CASTWVVEGADEQYF.

This chain links TRBV28 with TRBJ2-7; 8 positions agree with TRBD1. V was pared by 5 bases and J by 7 bases, with 10 bases of the junction left unmatched. CDR1 is MDHEN and CDR2 is SYDVKM in the germline V gene. The CDR3 has 14 amino acids. CDR3 loop: CASSPSDRVREQYF. The CDR3 DNA sequence: TGTGCCAGCAGTCCTTCGGACAGGGTGCGGGAGCAGTACTTC.

The V and J genes are TRBV4-1 and TRBJ2-7, with 9 positions matching TRBD1. The V gene end was trimmed by 5 bases and the J gene end by 0 bases; junction bases not matched to a gene: 8. Looked up from germline, CDR1 is MGHRA and CDR2 is YSYEKL. The CDR3 sequence is 16 residues long. This chain's CDR3 is CASSSPGQGTSYEQYF. The CDR3 coding sequence is TGCGCCAGCAGCTCCCCGGGACAGGGTACCTCCTACGAGCAGTACTTC.

The chain couples TRBV5-8 to TRBJ2-1; the D gene is possibly TRBD1 (7 bases). The germline gives CDR1 SGHTS, CDR2 YDEGEE. V lost 0 bases and J 6 bases, leaving 13 bases between the germline ends. This CDR3 region has 15 residues. CDR3 amino acids: CASSLGQGGLNEQFF. The CDR3 DNA is TGTGCCAGCAGCTTGGGGCAGGGGGGTCTCAATGAGCAGTTCTTC.

The chain is built from TRBV10-2 and TRBJ2-3; 8 bases are a match to TRBD2. J was trimmed by 4 bases and V by 0 bases; bases with no gene match: 6. The germline V gene has CDR1 WSHSY and CDR2 SAAADI. The CDR3 sequence is 16 residues long. The chain's CDR3 is CASSESTGLGPDTQYF. CDR3 coding DNA: TGCGCCAGCAGTGAGTCGACGGGACTAGGGCCAGATACGCAGTATTTT.

The CDR3 loop reads CASSFWRLAAVYNEQFF. The CDR3 nucleotides read TGTGCCAGCAGCTTCTGGCGACTAGCGGCAGTCTACAATGAGCAGTTCTTC. The chain employs TRBV5-4 and TRBJ2-1, with 9 bases matching TRBD2. CDR1 is SGHNT, CDR2 YYREEE, per germline (reference sequence). V was pared by 2 bases and J by 3 bases, with 9 bases of the junction left unmatched. The CDR3 extends over 17 amino acids.

This chain connects TRBV19 to TRBJ2-1; TRBD1 is a possible D gene (5 bases). The CDR3 consists of 15 residues. Germline V CDR1 and CDR2: LNHDA, SQIVND (reference sequence). V lost 5 bases, J lost 7 bases, and 18 bases lay in between. CDR3 sequence: CASSSFLGRRNEQFF. Here the CDR3 DNA reads TGTGCCAGTAGTTCGTTTCTGGGGCGGCGGAATGAGCAGTTCTTC.

This clone was seen once. J is TRBJ2-7 and V is TRBV28, with 9 bases aligning to TRBD1. V lost 6 bases to trimming and J lost 5 bases; unmatched junction nucleotides: 11. Germline V gene sequence: CDR1 MDHEN, CDR2 SYDVKM. The CDR3 contains 15 residues. CDR3 in DNA: TGTGCCAGCAGAGCCGAGGGGACAGGGTACAACGAGCAGTACTTC. Protein product: CASRAEGTGYNEQYF.

This clone has only one observation. The genes are TRBV9 and TRBJ1-1; tentatively, D is TRBD1 (5 bases). The CDR3 is made up of 13 amino acids. V was clipped by 2 bases and J by 2 bases, with 7 bases between them. CDR1 and CDR2 from the germline V gene are SGDLS and YYNGEE. This chain's CDR3 is CASSVDTNTEAFF. CDR3 DNA: TGTGCCAGCAGCGTGGACACCAACACTGAAGCTTTCTTT.